This is a list of T cell receptor beta chains from one sample in a study of blood T cells in healthy people across ages. TCRdb reprocessed the 5' RACE reads via MiXCR and lists one record per CDR3 protein. The repertoire holds roughly 930,000 distinct CDR3 sequences, roughly 50% seen once, with over 10% in the top ten. Sequenced sample: blood. The source of these receptors is a young man in good health. The conserved cysteine and the conserved F or W are not part of the CDR3 here. Clone size, where shown, is once, few, many, or a class for clones that have expanded.

size | J | V | CDR3
- | TRBJ1-2 | TRBV7-2 | ASSLAKVPEAGYT
few | TRBJ2-1 | TRBV20-1 | SASPGQARF
- | TRBJ2-1 | TRBV6-5 | ASSPRTGGWNEQF
few | TRBJ1-4 | TRBV10-2 | ASSRDSGTGEKLF
- | TRBJ2-7 | TRBV6-2/TRBV6-3 | ASSFRTGLGEQY
- | TRBJ1-4 | TRBV27 | ASSSILATNEKLF
- | TRBJ1-2 | TRBV4-2 | ASSPGQGIWYGYT
few | TRBJ1-4 | TRBV14 | ASSQEGSGNEKLF
- | - | TRBV20-1 | SASHGGTGLYEQY
few | TRBJ2-1 | TRBV4-3 | ASSQEDNSGREQF
- | TRBJ1-4 | TRBV29-1 | SVETNEKLF
- | TRBJ2-5 | TRBV15 | ATSRVVVGTTADETQY
- | TRBJ2-1 | TRBV12-3/TRBV12-4 | ASSSGGISRNYNEQF
- | TRBJ1-1 | TRBV5-1 | ASSFRSGEAEAF
few | TRBJ2-1 | TRBV3-1 | ASSPARLAGWEILYNEQF
- | TRBJ2-7 | TRBV28 | ARSSTGFYEQY
- | TRBJ1-1 | TRBV20-1 | SAPVLETEAF
- | TRBJ1-1 | TRBV4-3 | ASSQQVMNTEAF
many | TRBJ2-7 | TRBV12-3/TRBV12-4 | ASSSGQALEQY
few | TRBJ2-7 | TRBV3-1 | ASGRGQGIYEQY
- | TRBJ2-1 | TRBV10-3 | AISDVNKDRARNEQF
- | TRBJ1-2 | TRBV9 | ASSVGGDSNYGYT
- | - | TRBV28 | ASTAGAYEQY
- | TRBJ2-7 | TRBV20-1 | SAALIGEAYEQY
few | TRBJ1-1 | TRBV4-2 | ASSQEAVIVGGTEAF
- | TRBJ2-7 | TRBV28 | ASSRPGWDYEQY
few | TRBJ1-2 | TRBV20-1 | SARADYGYT
once | TRBJ2-1 | TRBV6-1 | AGRLAGRDEQF
- | TRBJ1-6 | TRBV6-6 | ASYYRDRGRDSPLH
- | TRBJ2-2 | TRBV3-1 | ASSLEGGYGELF
- | TRBJ2-2 | TRBV6-5 | ASSYSVGRPADTGELF
- | TRBJ1-2 | TRBV25-1 | ASGSGAGYGYT
- | TRBJ2-7 | TRBV7-9 | ASSLPSGGNEQY
- | TRBJ2-1 | TRBV5-1 | ASSLARQGLPNDEQF
- | TRBJ1-1 | TRBV29-1 | SVENVGMNTEAF
few | TRBJ2-1 | TRBV28 | ASSVTAVGGQF
few | TRBJ2-4 | TRBV4-2 | ASSQAGSGNIQY
- | TRBJ1-6 | TRBV7-2 | ASSLASESSPLH
- | TRBJ1-6 | TRBV7-2 | AGSLAGTPLH